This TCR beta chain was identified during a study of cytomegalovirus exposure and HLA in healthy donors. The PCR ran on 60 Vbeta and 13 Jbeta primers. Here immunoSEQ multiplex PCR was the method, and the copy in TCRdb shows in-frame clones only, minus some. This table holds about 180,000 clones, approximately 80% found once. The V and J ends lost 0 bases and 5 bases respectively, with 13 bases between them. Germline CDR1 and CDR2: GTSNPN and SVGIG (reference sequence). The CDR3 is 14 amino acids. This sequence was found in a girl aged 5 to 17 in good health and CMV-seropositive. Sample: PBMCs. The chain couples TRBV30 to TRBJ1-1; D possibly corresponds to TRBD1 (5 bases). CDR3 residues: CAWSVWASGTEAFF. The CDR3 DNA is TGTGCCTGGAGTGTATGGGCTTCAGGGACTGAAGCTTTCTTT.